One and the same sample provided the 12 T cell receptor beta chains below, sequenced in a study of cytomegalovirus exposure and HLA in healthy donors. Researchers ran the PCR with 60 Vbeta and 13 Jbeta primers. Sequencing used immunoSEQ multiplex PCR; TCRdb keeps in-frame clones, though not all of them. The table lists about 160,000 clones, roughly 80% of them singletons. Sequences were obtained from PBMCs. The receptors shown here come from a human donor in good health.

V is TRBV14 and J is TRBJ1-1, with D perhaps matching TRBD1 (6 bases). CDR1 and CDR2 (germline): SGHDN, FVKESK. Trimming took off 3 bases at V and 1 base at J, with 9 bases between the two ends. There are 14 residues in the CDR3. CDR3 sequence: CASSQLQGNTEAFF. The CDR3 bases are TGTGCCAGCAGCCAGCTACAGGGGAACACTGAAGCTTTCTTT.

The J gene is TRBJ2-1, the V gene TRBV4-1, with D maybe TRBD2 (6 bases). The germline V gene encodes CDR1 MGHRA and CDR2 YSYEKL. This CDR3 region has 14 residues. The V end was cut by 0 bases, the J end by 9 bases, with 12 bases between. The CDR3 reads CASSQDLLAGEQFF. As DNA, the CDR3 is TGCGCCAGCAGCCAAGATTTACTAGCCGGTGAGCAGTTCTTC.

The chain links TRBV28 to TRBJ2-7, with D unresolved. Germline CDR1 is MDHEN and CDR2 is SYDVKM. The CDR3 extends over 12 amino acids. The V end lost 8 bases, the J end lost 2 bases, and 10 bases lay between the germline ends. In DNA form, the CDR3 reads TGTGCCAGCGTGACTTTCCCCTACGAGCAGTACTTC. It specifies CASVTFPYEQYF.

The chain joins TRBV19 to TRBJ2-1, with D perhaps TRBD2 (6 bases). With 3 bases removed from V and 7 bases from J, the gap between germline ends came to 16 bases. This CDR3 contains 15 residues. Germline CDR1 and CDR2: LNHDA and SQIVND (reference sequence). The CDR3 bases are TGTGCCAGTAGTATCAGCCCGGGAGTACAGAATGAGCAGTTCTTC. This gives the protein CASSISPGVQNEQFF. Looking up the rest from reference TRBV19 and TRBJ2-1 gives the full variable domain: DGGITQSPKYLFRKEGQNVTLSCEQNLNHDAMYWYRQDPGQGLRLIYYSQIVNDFQKGDIAEGYSVSREKKESFPLTVTSAQKNPTAFYLCASSISPGVQNEQFFGPGTRLTVL.

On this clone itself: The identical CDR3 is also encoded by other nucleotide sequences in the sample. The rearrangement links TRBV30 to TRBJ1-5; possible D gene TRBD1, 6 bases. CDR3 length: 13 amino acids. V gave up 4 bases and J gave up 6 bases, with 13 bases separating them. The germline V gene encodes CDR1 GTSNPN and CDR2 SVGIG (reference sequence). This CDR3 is CAWTGGVGQPQHF. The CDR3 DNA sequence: TGTGCCTGGACGGGGGGCGTTGGTCAGCCCCAGCATTTT.

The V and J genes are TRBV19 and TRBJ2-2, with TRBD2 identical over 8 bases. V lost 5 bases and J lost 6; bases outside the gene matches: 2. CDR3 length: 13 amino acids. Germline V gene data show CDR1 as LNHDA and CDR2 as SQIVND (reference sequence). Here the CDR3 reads CASSSGGAGELFF. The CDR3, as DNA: TGTGCCAGTAGTTCGGGGGGGGCCGGGGAGCTGTTTTTT.

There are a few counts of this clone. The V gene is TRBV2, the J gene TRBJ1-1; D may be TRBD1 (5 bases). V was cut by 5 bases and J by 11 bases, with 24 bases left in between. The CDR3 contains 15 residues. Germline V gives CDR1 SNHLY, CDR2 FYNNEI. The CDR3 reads CASSLIQDDLSVAFF. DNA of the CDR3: TGTGCCAGCAGTCTCATACAGGACGACCTGAGTGTTGCTTTCTTT.

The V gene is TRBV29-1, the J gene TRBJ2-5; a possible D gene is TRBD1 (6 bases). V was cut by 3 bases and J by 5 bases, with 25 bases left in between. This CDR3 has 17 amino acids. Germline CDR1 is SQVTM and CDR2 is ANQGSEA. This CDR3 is CSVERPGQNNYRETQYF. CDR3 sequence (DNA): TGCAGCGTTGAGAGACCAGGACAGAACAATTACCGGGAGACCCAGTACTTC.

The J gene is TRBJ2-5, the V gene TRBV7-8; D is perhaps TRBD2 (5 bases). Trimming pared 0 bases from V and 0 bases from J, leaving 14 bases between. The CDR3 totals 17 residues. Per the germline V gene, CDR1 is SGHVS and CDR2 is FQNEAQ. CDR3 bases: TGTGCCAGCAGCTTAGCGACGGCAGAACTAGACCAAGAGACCCAGTACTTC. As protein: CASSLATAELDQETQYF.

CDR3 region: CASSPGDPNEKLFF. The CDR3 DNA follows: TGTGCCAGCAGCCCGGGAGATCCTAATGAAAAACTGTTTTTT. This chain connects TRBV28 to TRBJ1-4; D ambiguous. The V end was cut by 6 bases, the J end by 3 bases, with 11 bases between. There are 14 residues in the CDR3. Per germline, CDR1 MDHEN and CDR2 SYDVKM.

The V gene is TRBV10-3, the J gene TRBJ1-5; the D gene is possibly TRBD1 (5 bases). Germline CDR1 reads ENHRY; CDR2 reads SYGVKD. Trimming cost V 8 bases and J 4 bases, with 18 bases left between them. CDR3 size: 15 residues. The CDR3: CAIGPRDGGNQPQHF. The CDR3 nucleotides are TGTGCCATCGGACCCCGGGACGGGGGGAATCAGCCCCAGCATTTT.

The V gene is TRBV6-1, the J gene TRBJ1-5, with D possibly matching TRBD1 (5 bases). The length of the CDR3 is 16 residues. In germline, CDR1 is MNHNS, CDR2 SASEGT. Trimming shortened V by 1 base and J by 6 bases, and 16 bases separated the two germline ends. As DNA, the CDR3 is TGTGCCAGCAGTGAAGGTACCACCGGGGGTACTCAGCCCCAGCATTTT. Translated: CASSEGTTGGTQPQHF.